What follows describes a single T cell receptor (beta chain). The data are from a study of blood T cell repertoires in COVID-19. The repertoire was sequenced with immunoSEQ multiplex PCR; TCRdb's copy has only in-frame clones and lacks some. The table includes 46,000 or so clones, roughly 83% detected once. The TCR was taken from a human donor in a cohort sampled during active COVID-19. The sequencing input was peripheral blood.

CDR3 in DNA: TGTGCCTGGACCCCAACCAGGGCTGATGGCTACACCTTC. It codes for CAWTPTRADGYTF. The chain combines TRBV30 with TRBJ1-2, with D maybe TRBD1 (5 bases). The CDR3 contains 13 residues. Trimming pared 4 bases from V and 6 bases from J, leaving 15 bases between. Germline CDR1 reads GTSNPN; CDR2 reads SVGIG (reference sequence).